There are a few counts of the clone carrying this T cell receptor (beta chain). The antigen remains undetermined. The sample originates from a study of CD8 T cells in ankylosing spondylitis. The study's findings and limits: Researchers reportedly found disease-linked clones significantly enriched in matched ankylosing spondylitis synovial fluid. Within ankylosing spondylitis blood, a TCR beta motif made up of eight or nine highly homologous variants appeared to be characteristic.

CDR3 length: 15 residues. Between the trimmed V and J ends, which lost 6 bases and 0 bases, there was a span of 14 bases. Germline V CDR1 and CDR2: MNHNS, SASEGT. Each TCR beta library was made by quantitative 5'-RACE that incorporated molecular barcodes. TCRdb re-called the 5' RACE reads through MiXCR, storing one row per CDR3 protein. There are roughly 670,000 distinct CDR3 sequences in the sample; under 20% occur only once, and under 20% lies in the top ten. This receptor was obtained from a male donor with ankylosing spondylitis. Sequenced sample: blood, either unsorted or a sorted T cell fraction (not recorded which). The rearrangement uses TRBV6-1 and TRBJ1-1; tentatively, D is TRBD1 (5 bases). The CDR3 DNA reads TGTGCCAGCAGGGCTGGGACGGTCATGAACACTGAAGCTTTCTTT. Amino acid sequence: CASRAGTVMNTEAFF.